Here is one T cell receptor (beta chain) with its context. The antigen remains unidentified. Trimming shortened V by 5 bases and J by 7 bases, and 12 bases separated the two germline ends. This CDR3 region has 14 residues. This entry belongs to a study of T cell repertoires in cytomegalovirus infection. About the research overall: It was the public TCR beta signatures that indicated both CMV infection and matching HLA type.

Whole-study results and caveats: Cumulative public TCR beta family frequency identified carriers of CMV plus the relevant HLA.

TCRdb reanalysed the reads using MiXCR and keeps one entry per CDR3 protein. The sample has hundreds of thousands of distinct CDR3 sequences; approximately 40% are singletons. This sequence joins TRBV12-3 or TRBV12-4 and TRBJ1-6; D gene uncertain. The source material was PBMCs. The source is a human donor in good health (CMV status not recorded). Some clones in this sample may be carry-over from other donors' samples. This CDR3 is CASSPRAKNSPLHF. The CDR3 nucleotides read TGTGCCAGCAGTCCCCGGGCCAAGAATTCACCCCTCCACTTT.